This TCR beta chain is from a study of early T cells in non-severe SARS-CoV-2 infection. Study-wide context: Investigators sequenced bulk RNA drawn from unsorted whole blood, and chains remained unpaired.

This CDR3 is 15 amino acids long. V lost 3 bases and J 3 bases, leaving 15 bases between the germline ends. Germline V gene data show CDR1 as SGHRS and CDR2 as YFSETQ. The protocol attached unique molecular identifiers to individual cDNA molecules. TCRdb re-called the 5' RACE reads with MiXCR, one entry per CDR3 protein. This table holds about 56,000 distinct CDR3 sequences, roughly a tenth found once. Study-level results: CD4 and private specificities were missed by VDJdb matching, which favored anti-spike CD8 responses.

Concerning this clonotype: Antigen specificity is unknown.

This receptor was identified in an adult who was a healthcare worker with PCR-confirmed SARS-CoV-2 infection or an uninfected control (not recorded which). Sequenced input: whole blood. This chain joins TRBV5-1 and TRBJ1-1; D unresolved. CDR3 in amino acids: CASSSSSRGDTEAFF. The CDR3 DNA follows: TGCGCCAGCAGCTCCAGTAGCAGAGGTGACACTGAAGCTTTCTTT.